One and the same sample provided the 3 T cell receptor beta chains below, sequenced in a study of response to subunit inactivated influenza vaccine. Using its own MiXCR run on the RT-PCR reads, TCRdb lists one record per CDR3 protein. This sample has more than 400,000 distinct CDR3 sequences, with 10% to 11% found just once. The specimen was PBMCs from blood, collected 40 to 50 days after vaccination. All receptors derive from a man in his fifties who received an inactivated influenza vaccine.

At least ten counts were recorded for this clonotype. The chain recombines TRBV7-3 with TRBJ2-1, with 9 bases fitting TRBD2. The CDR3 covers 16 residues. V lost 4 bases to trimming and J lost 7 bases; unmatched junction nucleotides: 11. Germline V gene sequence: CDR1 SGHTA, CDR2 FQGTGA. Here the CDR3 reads CASSSYWTSDHNEQFF. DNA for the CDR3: TGTGCCAGCAGCTCATACTGGACTAGCGACCATAATGAGCAGTTCTTC.

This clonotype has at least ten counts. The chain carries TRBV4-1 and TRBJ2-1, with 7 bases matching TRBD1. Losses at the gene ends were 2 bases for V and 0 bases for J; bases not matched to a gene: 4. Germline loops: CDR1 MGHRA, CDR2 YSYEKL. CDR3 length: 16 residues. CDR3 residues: CASSQLGTASYNEQFF. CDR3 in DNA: TGCGCCAGCAGCCAACTGGGGACAGCCTCCTACAATGAGCAGTTCTTC.

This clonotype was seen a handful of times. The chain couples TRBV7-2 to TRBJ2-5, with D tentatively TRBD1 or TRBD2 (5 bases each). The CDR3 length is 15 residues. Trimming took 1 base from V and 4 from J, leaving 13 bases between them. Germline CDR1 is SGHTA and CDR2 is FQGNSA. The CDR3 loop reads CASSLVRGPPETQYF. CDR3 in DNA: TGTGCCAGCAGCTTAGTCCGGGGACCCCCAGAGACCCAGTACTTC.